Sequencing of this T cell receptor (beta chain) was carried out in a study of blood T cell repertoires in COVID-19. On the study more broadly: Material from acute and convalescent COVID-19 was sourced from the United States, Italy and Spain. Sources were T cells, B-cell-depleted T cells, or PBMCs; the material itself was cDNA or gDNA.

During active infection, Seattle patients enrolled and were then monitored through disease. From germline, CDR1 is SGHNT and CDR2 YENEEA. V shed 8 bases and J 2 bases; nucleotides not matched to a gene: 11. The CDR3 has 16 residues. The authors' processing: Reference gene primer amplification gave estimated nucleated cell counts. Profiled with immunoSEQ multiplex PCR; TCRdb holds only in-frame clones, not every one. V, J and clone size are those of that table, while D and trimming were read from the DNA. The table lists around 62,000 clones, 88% of them singletons. The sequence came from a woman aged 60-70 years with COVID-19, enrolled during active disease. The chain has TRBV11-3 and TRBJ2-2; 7 positions agree with TRBD1. Sequenced: peripheral blood. The CDR3 DNA is TGTGCCAGCGGACCTCGAGGGGGCTACAACACCGGGGAGCTGTTTTTT. It encodes CASGPRGGYNTGELFF.